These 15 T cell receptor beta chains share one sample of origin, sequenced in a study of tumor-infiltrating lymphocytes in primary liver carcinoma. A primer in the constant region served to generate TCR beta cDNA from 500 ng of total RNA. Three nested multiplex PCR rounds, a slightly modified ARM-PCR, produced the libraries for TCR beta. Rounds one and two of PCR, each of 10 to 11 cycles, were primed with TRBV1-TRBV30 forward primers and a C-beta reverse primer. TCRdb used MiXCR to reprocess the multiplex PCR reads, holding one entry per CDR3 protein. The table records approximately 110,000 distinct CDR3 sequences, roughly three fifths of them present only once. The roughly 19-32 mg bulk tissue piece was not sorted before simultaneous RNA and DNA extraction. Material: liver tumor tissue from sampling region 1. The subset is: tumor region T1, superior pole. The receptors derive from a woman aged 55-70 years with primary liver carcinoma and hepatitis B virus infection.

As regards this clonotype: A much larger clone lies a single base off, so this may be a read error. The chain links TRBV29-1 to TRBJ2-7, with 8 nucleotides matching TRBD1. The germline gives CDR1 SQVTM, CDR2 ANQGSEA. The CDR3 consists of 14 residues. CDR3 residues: CSVDRTGSSYKQYF. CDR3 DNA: TGCAGCGTTGATCGGACAGGGAGCTCCTACAAGCAGTACTTC.

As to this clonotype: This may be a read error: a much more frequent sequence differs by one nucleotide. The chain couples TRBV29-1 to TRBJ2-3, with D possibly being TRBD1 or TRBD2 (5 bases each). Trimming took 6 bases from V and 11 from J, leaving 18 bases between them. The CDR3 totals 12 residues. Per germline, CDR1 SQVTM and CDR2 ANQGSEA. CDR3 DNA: TGCAGCGTCGGGACCGACGCAAATATGCAGTATTTT. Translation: CSVGTDANMQYF.

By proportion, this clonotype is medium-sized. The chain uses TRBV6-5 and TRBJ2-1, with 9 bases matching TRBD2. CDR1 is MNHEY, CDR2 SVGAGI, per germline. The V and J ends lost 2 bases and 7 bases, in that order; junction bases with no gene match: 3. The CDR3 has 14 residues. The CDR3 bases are TGTGCCAGCAGTTACGGGCGGGAGGGGAATGAGCAGTTCTTC. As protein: CASSYGREGNEQFF.

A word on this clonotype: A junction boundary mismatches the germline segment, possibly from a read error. Here the CDR3 reads CASTVSGTATYEQYF. For the CDR3, the DNA is TGCGCCAGCACCGTATCCGGGACTGCAACCTACGAGCAGTACTTC. J is TRBJ2-7 and V is TRBV6-1, with D possibly matching TRBD2 (6 bases). Germline V gives CDR1 MNHNS, CDR2 SASEGT. The CDR3 covers 15 residues.

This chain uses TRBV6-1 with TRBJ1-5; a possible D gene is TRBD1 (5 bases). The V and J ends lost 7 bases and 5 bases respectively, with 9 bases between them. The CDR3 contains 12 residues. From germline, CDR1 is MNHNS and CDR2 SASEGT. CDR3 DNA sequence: TGTGCCAGCAATCGGGGGGATCAGCCCCAGCATTTT. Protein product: CASNRGDQPQHF.

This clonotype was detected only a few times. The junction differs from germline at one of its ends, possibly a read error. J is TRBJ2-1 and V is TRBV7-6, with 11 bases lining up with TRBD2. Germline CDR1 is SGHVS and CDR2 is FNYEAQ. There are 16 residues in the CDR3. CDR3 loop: CVSSHAGTSGDNEQFF. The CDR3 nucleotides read TGTGTCAGCAGCCATGCGGGGACTAGCGGTGACAATGAGCAGTTCTTC.

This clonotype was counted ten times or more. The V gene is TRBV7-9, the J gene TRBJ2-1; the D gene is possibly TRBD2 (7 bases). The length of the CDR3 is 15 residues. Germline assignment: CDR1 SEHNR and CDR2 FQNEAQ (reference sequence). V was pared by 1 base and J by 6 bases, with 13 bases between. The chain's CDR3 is CASSLGSGGFNEQFF. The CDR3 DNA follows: TGTGCCAGCAGCTTAGGCTCGGGGGGCTTCAATGAGCAGTTCTTC.

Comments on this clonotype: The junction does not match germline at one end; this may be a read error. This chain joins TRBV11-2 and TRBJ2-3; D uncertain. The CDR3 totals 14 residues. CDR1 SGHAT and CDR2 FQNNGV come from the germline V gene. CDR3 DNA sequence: TGTGCCAGCCGTTCGTTCTCCTTCACAGATACGAAGTATTTT. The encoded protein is CASRSFSFTDTKYF.

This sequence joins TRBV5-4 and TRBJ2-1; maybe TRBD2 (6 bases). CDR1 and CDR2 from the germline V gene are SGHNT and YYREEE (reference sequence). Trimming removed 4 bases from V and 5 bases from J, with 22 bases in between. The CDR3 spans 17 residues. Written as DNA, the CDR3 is TGTGCCAGCAGCGAAGGTCGTAGCGGTGCGGCGGACAATGAGCAGTTCTTC. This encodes CASSEGRSGAADNEQFF.

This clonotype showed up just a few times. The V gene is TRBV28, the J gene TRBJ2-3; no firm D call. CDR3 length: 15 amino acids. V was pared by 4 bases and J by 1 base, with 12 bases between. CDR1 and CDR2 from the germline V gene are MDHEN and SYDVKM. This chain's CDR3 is CASSSPSAGTDTQYF. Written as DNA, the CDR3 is TGTGCCAGCAGTTCACCCTCAGCCGGCACAGATACGCAGTATTTT.

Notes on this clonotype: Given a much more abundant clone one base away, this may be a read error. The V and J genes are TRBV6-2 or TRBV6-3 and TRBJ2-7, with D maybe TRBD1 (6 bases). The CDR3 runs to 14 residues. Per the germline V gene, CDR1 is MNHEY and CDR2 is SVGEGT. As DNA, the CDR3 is TGTGTCAGCAGTAGTCGGACAGCCTCCTACGAGCAGTACTTC. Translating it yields CVSSSRTASYEQYF.

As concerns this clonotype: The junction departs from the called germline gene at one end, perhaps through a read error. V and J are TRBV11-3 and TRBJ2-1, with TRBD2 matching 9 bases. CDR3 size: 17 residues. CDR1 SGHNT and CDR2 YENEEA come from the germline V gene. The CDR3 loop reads CVSSLVLRTSAVDEQFF. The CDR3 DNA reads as TGTGTCAGCAGCTTAGTCTTGAGGACTAGCGCCGTCGATGAGCAGTTCTTC.

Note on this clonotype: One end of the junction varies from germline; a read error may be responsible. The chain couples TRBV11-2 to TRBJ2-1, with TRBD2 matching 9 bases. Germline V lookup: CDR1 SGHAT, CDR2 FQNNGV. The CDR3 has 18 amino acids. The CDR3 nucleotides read TGTGCCAACAGCTTAGTATTGGCGGGAGGGTCCGGCCCACTTGATCAGTTCTTC. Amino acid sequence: CANSLVLAGGSGPLDQFF. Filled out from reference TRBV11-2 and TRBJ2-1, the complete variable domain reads EAGVAQSPRYKIIEKRQSVAFWCNPISGHATLYWYQQILGQGPKLLIQFQNNGVVDDSQLPKDRFSAERLKGVDSTLKIQPAKLEDSAVYLCANSLVLAGGSGPLDQFFGPGTRLTVL.

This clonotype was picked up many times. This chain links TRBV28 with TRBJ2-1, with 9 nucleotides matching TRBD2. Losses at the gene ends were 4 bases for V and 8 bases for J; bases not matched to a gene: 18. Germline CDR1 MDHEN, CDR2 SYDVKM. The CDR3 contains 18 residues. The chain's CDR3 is CASSSGGYGVAGVDEQFF. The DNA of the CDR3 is TGTGCCAGCAGTTCTGGAGGCTATGGAGTAGCGGGAGTGGATGAGCAGTTCTTC.

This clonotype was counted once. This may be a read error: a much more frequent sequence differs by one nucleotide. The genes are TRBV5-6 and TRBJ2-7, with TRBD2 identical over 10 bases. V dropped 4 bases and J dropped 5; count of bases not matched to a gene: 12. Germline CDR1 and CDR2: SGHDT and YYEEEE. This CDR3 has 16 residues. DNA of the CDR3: TGTGCCAGCAGCCTCCCTAGCGGGAGAGGGTTACACGAGCAGTACTTC. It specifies CASSLPSGRGLHEQYF.